Listed below are T cell receptor beta chains from one sample, sequenced in a study of blood T cell repertoires in COVID-19. Sequenced by immunoSEQ multiplex PCR; TCRdb stores in-frame clones only, minus some. The sample lists around 89,000 clones, 55% to 75% occurring once. The specimen sequenced was peripheral blood. These receptor sequences come from a woman older than 75 with acute or convalescent COVID-19. Both conserved end residues are part of each CDR3. The order of the fields is D gene, V gene, J gene, CDR3 protein. D genes are given only for firm matches.

d_gene: TRBD1
v_gene: TRBV18
j_gene: TRBJ1-2
CDR3aa: CASSSQGDGYTF

d_gene: .
v_gene: TRBV6-1
j_gene: TRBJ1-2
CDR3aa: CASSGETTGFAYGYTF

d_gene: TRBD2
v_gene: TRBV7-9
j_gene: TRBJ2-3
CDR3aa: CASAQTSGSDTQYF

d_gene: .
v_gene: TRBV2
j_gene: TRBJ1-4
CDR3aa: CASSDMGSEKLFF

d_gene: TRBD1
v_gene: TRBV6-2/TRBV6-3
j_gene: TRBJ1-1
CDR3aa: CASSLPISTGVATEAFF

d_gene: .
v_gene: TRBV12-3/TRBV12-4
j_gene: TRBJ2-5
CDR3aa: CASSEGETQYF

d_gene: .
v_gene: TRBV7-2
j_gene: TRBJ1-6
CDR3aa: CASSSPGYNSPLHF

d_gene: .
v_gene: TRBV6-1
j_gene: TRBJ1-1
CDR3aa: CASSEALREAFF

d_gene: TRBD1
v_gene: TRBV18
j_gene: TRBJ1-2
CDR3aa: CASSLTGQDNYGYTF

d_gene: .
v_gene: TRBV21-1
j_gene: TRBJ1-2
CDR3aa: CASSKRGRGSYGYTF

d_gene: .
v_gene: TRBV19
j_gene: TRBJ1-4
CDR3aa: CASSYKSATNEKLFF

d_gene: .
v_gene: TRBV29-1
j_gene: TRBJ1-1
CDR3aa: CSVEVGVFRGGGTEAFF

d_gene: .
v_gene: TRBV18
j_gene: TRBJ1-1
CDR3aa: CASSPVQQMNTEAFF

d_gene: .
v_gene: TRBV7-9
j_gene: TRBJ2-7
CDR3aa: CASSLARGYEQYF

d_gene: TRBD1
v_gene: TRBV9
j_gene: TRBJ2-5
CDR3aa: CASSVGQGREAQYF

d_gene: TRBD2
v_gene: TRBV5-5
j_gene: TRBJ2-2
CDR3aa: CASSPITSGETHANTGELFF

d_gene: .
v_gene: TRBV3-1/TRBV3-2
j_gene: TRBJ1-2
CDR3aa: CASSQGPAGYGYTF

d_gene: TRBD2
v_gene: TRBV6-5
j_gene: TRBJ2-1
CDR3aa: CASRGGELLGNEQFF

d_gene: .
v_gene: TRBV6-6
j_gene: TRBJ1-5
CDR3aa: CASSYRDLRHQPQHF

d_gene: .
v_gene: TRBV4-3
j_gene: TRBJ1-2
CDR3aa: CASSQVDSRVGYTF

d_gene: TRBD1
v_gene: TRBV2
j_gene: TRBJ1-5
CDR3aa: CASSEGQGHRPQHF

d_gene: .
v_gene: TRBV2
j_gene: TRBJ1-1
CDR3aa: CASSEAEYTEAFF

d_gene: .
v_gene: TRBV6-5
j_gene: TRBJ2-3
CDR3aa: CASSLQVTDTQYF

d_gene: .
v_gene: TRBV28
j_gene: TRBJ1-5
CDR3aa: CASSLWAGAINQPQHF

d_gene: TRBD2
v_gene: TRBV5-1
j_gene: TRBJ2-7
CDR3aa: CASSRFGPISGGSSYEQYF

d_gene: TRBD2
v_gene: TRBV11-2
j_gene: TRBJ2-1
CDR3aa: CASSLELAGGPYNEQFF

d_gene: TRBD1
v_gene: TRBV5-1
j_gene: TRBJ1-5
CDR3aa: CASRLGFGQGNNQPQHF

d_gene: .
v_gene: TRBV5-1
j_gene: TRBJ1-6
CDR3aa: CASSLKLDSPLHF

d_gene: .
v_gene: TRBV19
j_gene: TRBJ2-3
CDR3aa: CASSILPSGSRPDTQYF

d_gene: TRBD2
v_gene: TRBV6-4
j_gene: TRBJ2-7
CDR3aa: CASIMGTSGGFSYEQYF

d_gene: TRBD1
v_gene: TRBV18
j_gene: TRBJ2-7
CDR3aa: CASSSGQGSYEQYF

d_gene: .
v_gene: TRBV19
j_gene: TRBJ2-3
CDR3aa: CASSTELTDTQYF

d_gene: TRBD1
v_gene: TRBV30
j_gene: TRBJ1-1
CDR3aa: CAWRGGPWDRGAFF

d_gene: .
v_gene: TRBV3-1/TRBV3-2
j_gene: TRBJ2-3
CDR3aa: CASSQDLTGVQYF

d_gene: .
v_gene: TRBV28
j_gene: TRBJ2-7
CDR3aa: CASSTGTLISYEQYF

d_gene: TRBD2
v_gene: TRBV6-5
j_gene: TRBJ2-1
CDR3aa: CASRGASGGYNEQFF

d_gene: TRBD1
v_gene: TRBV30
j_gene: TRBJ1-5
CDR3aa: CAWGIQGSNQPQHF

d_gene: .
v_gene: TRBV6-2/TRBV6-3
j_gene: TRBJ2-1
CDR3aa: CASSPLRDSPGDEQFF

d_gene: TRBD1
v_gene: TRBV30
j_gene: TRBJ1-1
CDR3aa: CAWSTGGYTEAFF

d_gene: TRBD2
v_gene: TRBV5-6
j_gene: TRBJ2-1
CDR3aa: CASRGLAGGYSYNEQFF